These 16 T cell receptor beta chains were all obtained from the same sample, sequenced in a study of lymphopenia after photon versus proton radiotherapy. Using immunoSEQ multiplex PCR, the repertoire was profiled, and TCRdb retains in-frame clones only, with some absent. The table has approximately 150,000 clones, 70% to 90% seen once. Here the sequenced sample was peripheral blood, taken from a patient treated with photon-based radiotherapy. The receptors derive from a man aged 45-65 years with gastric cancer.

This chain uses TRBV11-2 with TRBJ1-1; 7 nucleotides match TRBD1. CDR1 and CDR2 (germline): SGHAT, FQNNGV. V lost 0 bases to trimming and J lost 7 bases; unmatched junction nucleotides: 11. CDR3 length: 16 amino acids. CDR3 nucleotides: TGTGCCAGCAGCTTAGAGCCCGACAGGGTTCGAGATGAAGCTTTCTTT. It encodes CASSLEPDRVRDEAFF. Drawing the rest from reference TRBV11-2 and TRBJ1-1, the complete variable domain is EAGVAQSPRYKIIEKRQSVAFWCNPISGHATLYWYQQILGQGPKLLIQFQNNGVVDDSQLPKDRFSAERLKGVDSTLKIQPAKLEDSAVYLCASSLEPDRVRDEAFFGQGTRLTVV.

This chain connects TRBV5-6 to TRBJ2-1, with D perhaps TRBD2 (6 bases). Germline CDR1 is SGHDT and CDR2 is YYEEEE. The CDR3 covers 14 residues. Trimming took off 0 bases at V and 5 bases at J, with 9 bases between the two ends. The CDR3 reads CASSLGTTHNEQFF. The CDR3 nucleotides are TGTGCCAGCAGCTTGGGGACTACCCACAATGAGCAGTTCTTC.

The chain links TRBV7-8 to TRBJ1-2; possible D gene TRBD1, 6 bases. The CDR3 totals 14 residues. Trimming shortened V by 2 bases and J by 4 bases, and 11 bases separated the two germline ends. CDR1 is SGHVS, CDR2 FQNEAQ, per germline. The CDR3 coding sequence is TGTGCCAGCAGCTTAAGGGACACTGCCTATGGCTACACCTTC. This encodes CASSLRDTAYGYTF. The entire variable domain, with the rest obtained from reference TRBV7-8 and TRBJ1-2, is as follows: GAGVSQSPRYKVAKRGQDVALRCDPISGHVSLFWYQQALGQGPEFLTYFQNEAQLDKSGLPSDRFFAERPEGSVSTLKIQRTQQEDSAVYLCASSLRDTAYGYTFGSGTRLTVV.

The CDR3 loop is CASRTGNTEAFF. In nucleotides, the CDR3 is TGTGCCAGCCGGACGGGGAACACTGAAGCTTTCTTT. The V and J genes are TRBV19 and TRBJ1-1; D unclear. The ends were cut back, 9 bases at V and 1 base at J, with 9 bases in the middle. This CDR3 contains 12 residues. CDR1 LNHDA and CDR2 SQIVND come from the germline V gene (reference sequence).

This chain links TRBV5-1 with TRBJ1-2; D perhaps matches TRBD1 (5 bases). The CDR3 length is 14 residues. V lost 3 bases and J lost 5, with 14 bases in between. Germline V gene lookup returns CDR1 SGHRS and CDR2 YFSETQ. The CDR3 protein is CASSSAQGTYGYTF. CDR3 DNA sequence: TGCGCCAGCAGCTCCGCCCAGGGAACATATGGCTACACCTTC.

The rearrangement joins TRBV28 to TRBJ1-3; D ambiguous. This CDR3 has 14 amino acids. V was cut by 3 bases and J by 8 bases, with 14 bases left in between. Germline V CDR1 and CDR2: MDHEN, SYDVKM. CDR3 sequence (DNA): TGTGCCAGCAGTTTCCGTTTCGAAGCTCACACCATATATTTT. This gives the protein CASSFRFEAHTIYF.

V and J are TRBV5-1 and TRBJ2-2; the match to TRBD1 covers 9 bases. The CDR3 totals 16 residues. Unmatched junction bases numbered 9, after V lost 1 base and J lost 8 bases. Germline CDR1 and CDR2: SGHRS and YFSETQ. This chain's CDR3 is CASSLFTGGAAGELFF. The CDR3 DNA sequence: TGCGCCAGCAGCTTGTTCACAGGGGGCGCGGCTGGGGAGCTGTTTTTT.

The table lists this clone with a few counts. The chain links TRBV18 to TRBJ1-2; no clear D gene. This CDR3 has 14 residues. Trimming cost V 2 bases and J 4 bases, with 11 bases left between them. CDR1 KGHSH and CDR2 LQKENI come from the germline V gene. The CDR3 DNA reads TGTGCCAGCTCACCAGGCGGGGAAGGCTATGGCTACACCTTC. Translated: CASSPGGEGYGYTF.

This chain uses TRBV14 with TRBJ1-1; 10 bases match TRBD1. V trimming: 0 bases; J trimming: 3 bases; junction bases outside the gene matches: 4. From germline, CDR1 is SGHDN and CDR2 FVKESK. This CDR3 contains 16 residues. CDR3: CASSQDGTGAHTEAFF. For the CDR3, the DNA is TGTGCCAGCAGCCAAGATGGGACAGGGGCCCACACTGAAGCTTTCTTT. The whole variable domain, filled in from reference TRBV14 and TRBJ1-1, reads EAGVTQFPSHSVIEKGQTVTLRCDPISGHDNLYWYRRVMGKEIKFLLHFVKESKQDESGMPNNRFLAERTGGTYSTLKVQPAELEDSGVYFCASSQDGTGAHTEAFFGQGTRLTVV.

The chain combines TRBV11-2 with TRBJ2-4, with 9 positions matching TRBD1. The CDR3 totals 17 residues. Looked up from germline, CDR1 is SGHAT and CDR2 is FQNNGV. With V trimmed by 5 bases and J by 2 bases, 10 bases remained unmatched. The CDR3 DNA follows: TGTGCCAGCAGCCTAACACAGGGGGCGCCTACCAAAAACATTCAGTACTTC. This encodes CASSLTQGAPTKNIQYF. Supplemented by reference TRBV11-2 and TRBJ2-4, the full variable domain reads EAGVAQSPRYKIIEKRQSVAFWCNPISGHATLYWYQQILGQGPKLLIQFQNNGVVDDSQLPKDRFSAERLKGVDSTLKIQPAKLEDSAVYLCASSLTQGAPTKNIQYFGAGTRLSVL.

The chain combines TRBV28 with TRBJ1-2, with no clear D. Germline V gene sequence: CDR1 MDHEN, CDR2 SYDVKM. V was shortened by 5 bases and J by 8 bases, with 12 bases between the two germline ends. The CDR3 has 12 amino acids. This CDR3 reads CASSTYYGGYTF. The CDR3 DNA is TGTGCCAGCAGTACATACTATGGAGGCTACACCTTC.

The chain links TRBV7-9 to TRBJ2-7; 13 nucleotides match TRBD2. With V trimmed by 3 bases and J by 2 bases, 1 base remained unmatched. Germline V gene data show CDR1 as SEHNR and CDR2 as FQNEAQ (reference sequence). This CDR3 spans 15 amino acids. In nucleotides, the CDR3 is TGTGCCAGCAGCTTGACTAGCGGGAGGCCCTACGAGCAGTACTTC. Translation gives CASSLTSGRPYEQYF.

This chain connects TRBV2 to TRBJ2-3; D gene uncertain. Trimming shortened V by 4 bases and J by 2 bases, and 7 bases separated the two germline ends. The CDR3 totals 13 residues. The germline gives CDR1 SNHLY, CDR2 FYNNEI. The CDR3 here is CASSANPTDTQYF. In DNA form, the CDR3 reads TGTGCCAGCAGTGCGAACCCCACAGATACGCAGTATTTT. Drawing the rest from reference TRBV2 and TRBJ2-3, the complete variable domain is EPEVTQTPSHQVTQMGQEVILRCVPISNHLYFYWYRQILGQKVEFLVSFYNNEISEKSEIFDDQFSVERPDGSNFTLKIRSTKLEDSAMYFCASSANPTDTQYFGPGTRLTVL.

V gene TRBV7-9 combines with J gene TRBJ1-3; D is unclear. Between the trimmed V and J ends, which lost 5 bases and 0 bases, there was a span of 17 bases. This CDR3 comprises 17 residues. Germline V gene lookup returns CDR1 SEHNR and CDR2 FQNEAQ (reference sequence). The CDR3 region has the DNA TGTGCCAGCAGCCCCCGGGAGGGCCGGGGCTCTGGAAACACCATATATTTT. Translated: CASSPREGRGSGNTIYF.

The rearrangement uses TRBV5-4 and TRBJ1-5, with 7 bases that match TRBD1. The germline gives CDR1 SGHNT, CDR2 YYREEE (reference sequence). The CDR3 consists of 15 residues. With V trimmed by 0 bases and J by 3 bases, 3 bases remained unmatched. In nucleotides, the CDR3 is TGTGCCAGCAGCTTGGGACAGGGAAACAATCAGCCCCAGCATTTT. It codes for CASSLGQGNNQPQHF.

The CDR3 coding sequence is TGTGCCAGCAGCTTGGCCGGCTCCCTCACAGATACGCAGTATTTT. Its protein product is CASSLAGSLTDTQYF. This sequence joins TRBV5-4 and TRBJ2-3; D is unresolved. CDR3 size: 15 residues. Germline CDR1 SGHNT, CDR2 YYREEE (reference sequence). The V and J ends lost 0 bases and 2 bases respectively, with 10 bases between them.